Given below is one T cell receptor (beta chain) in context. Its antigen remains unidentified. The CDR3 covers 14 residues. V was trimmed by 1 base and J by 2 bases, leaving 6 bases between them. CDR1 and CDR2 from the germline V gene are LNHNV and YYDKDF (reference sequence). It was with 60 Vbeta and 13 Jbeta primers that the PCR ran. The table came from immunoSEQ multiplex PCR; TCRdb's copy has only in-frame clones and leaves some out. The sample holds tens of thousands of clones; 65% are singletons and the top ten take approximately 21%. The data belong to a study of cytomegalovirus exposure and HLA in healthy donors. Findings and caveats of the study: Prior analysis indicated that the majority of TCR beta V segments exhibited productivity approximately 87% or approximately 30% of the time.

The sequence derives from a woman aged 45-60 years in good health and CMV-seropositive. The sample comprised PBMCs. The chain uses TRBV15 and TRBJ1-5, with D maybe TRBD1 (5 bases). CDR3 sequence (DNA): TGTGCCACCAGCAGAGGGGGCGGCAATCAGCCCCAGCATTTT. Its protein is CATSRGGGNQPQHF.